One T cell receptor (beta chain) is described in this entry. The data are from a study of shared clonotypes between healthy human individuals. Germline V gives CDR1 SGHTA, CDR2 FQGNSA. Between the trimmed V and J ends, which lost 5 bases and 2 bases, there was a span of 18 bases. CDR3 length equals 16 residues. Only in-frame clones appear in the TCRdb table, and some are missing; sequencing was by immunoSEQ multiplex PCR. The profile covers over a million clones, with 75% to 85% appearing a single time and more than 0.45% taken by the ten largest. The V call is TRBV7-2, the J call TRBJ2-5, with D possibly being TRBD2 (6 bases). This TCR derives from a man between 18 and 29 years old in good health. Some clones in this sample may be carry-over from other donors' samples. The specimen was memory CD4+ T cells from PBMCs. Subset indicated: CD45RA-negative fraction. The DNA of the CDR3 is TGTGCCAGCAGCCCTCATGGAAGTAGCGGTCAAGAGACCCAGTACTTC. Protein: CASSPHGSSGQETQYF.